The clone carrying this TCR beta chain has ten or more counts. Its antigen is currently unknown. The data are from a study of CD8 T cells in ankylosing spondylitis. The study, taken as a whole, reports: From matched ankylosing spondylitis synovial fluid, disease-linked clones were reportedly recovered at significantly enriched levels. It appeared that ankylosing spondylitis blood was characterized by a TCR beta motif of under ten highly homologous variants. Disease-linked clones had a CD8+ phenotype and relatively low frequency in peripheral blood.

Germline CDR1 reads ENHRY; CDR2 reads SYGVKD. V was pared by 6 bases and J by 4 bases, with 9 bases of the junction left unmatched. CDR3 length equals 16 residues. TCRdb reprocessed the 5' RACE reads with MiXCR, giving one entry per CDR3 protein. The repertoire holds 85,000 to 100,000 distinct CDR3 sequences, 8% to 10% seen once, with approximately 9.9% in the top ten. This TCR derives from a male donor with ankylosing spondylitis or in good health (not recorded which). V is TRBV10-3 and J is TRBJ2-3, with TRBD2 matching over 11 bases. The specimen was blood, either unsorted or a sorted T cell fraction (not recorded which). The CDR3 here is CAISPLAGGAADTQYF. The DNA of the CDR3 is TGTGCCATCAGCCCCTTAGCGGGGGGGGCCGCAGATACGCAGTATTTT.